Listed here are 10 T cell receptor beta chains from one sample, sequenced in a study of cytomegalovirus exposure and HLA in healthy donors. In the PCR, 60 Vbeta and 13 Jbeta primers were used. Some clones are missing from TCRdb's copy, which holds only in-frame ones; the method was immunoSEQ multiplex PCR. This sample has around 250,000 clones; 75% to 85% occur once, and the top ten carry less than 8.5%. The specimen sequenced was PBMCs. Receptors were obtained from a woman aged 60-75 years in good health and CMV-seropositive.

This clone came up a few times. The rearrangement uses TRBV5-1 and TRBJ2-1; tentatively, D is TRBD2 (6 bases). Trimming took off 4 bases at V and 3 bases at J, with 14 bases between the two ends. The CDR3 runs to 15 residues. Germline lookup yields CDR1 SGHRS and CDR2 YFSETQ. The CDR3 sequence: CASSRGASDYNEQFF. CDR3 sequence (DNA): TGCGCCAGCAGCCGGGGTGCTAGCGACTACAATGAGCAGTTCTTC.

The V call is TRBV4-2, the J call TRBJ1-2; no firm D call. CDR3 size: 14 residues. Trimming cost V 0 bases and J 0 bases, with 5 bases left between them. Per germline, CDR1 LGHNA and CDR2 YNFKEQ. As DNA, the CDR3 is TGTGCCAGCAGCCAAGATGAGTCTAACTATGGCTACACCTTC. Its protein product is CASSQDESNYGYTF.

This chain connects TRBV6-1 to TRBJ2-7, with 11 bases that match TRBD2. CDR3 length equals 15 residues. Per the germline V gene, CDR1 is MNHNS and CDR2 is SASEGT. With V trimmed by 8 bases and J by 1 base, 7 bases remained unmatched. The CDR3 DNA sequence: TGTGCCAGCCCAACCCTAGCGGGAGGATCCTACGAGCAGTACTTC. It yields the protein CASPTLAGGSYEQYF.

CDR3 nucleotides: TGTGCCAGCAGCCCCCAGCAGCGGGGTGGTACGCAGTATTTT. This translates into CASSPQQRGGTQYF. The chain couples TRBV7-3 to TRBJ2-3; 7 bases fit TRBD2. Losses at the gene ends were 5 bases for V and 8 bases for J; bases not matched to a gene: 10. CDR3 length equals 14 residues. The germline gives CDR1 SGHTA, CDR2 FQGTGA.

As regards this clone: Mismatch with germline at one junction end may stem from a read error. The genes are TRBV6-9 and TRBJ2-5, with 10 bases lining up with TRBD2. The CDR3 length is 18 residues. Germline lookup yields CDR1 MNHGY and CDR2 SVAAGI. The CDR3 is CASSYLTQGWTSGRPVHF. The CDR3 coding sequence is TGTGCCAGCAGTTACCTGACACAGGGGTGGACTAGCGGCCGTCCAGTACACTTC.

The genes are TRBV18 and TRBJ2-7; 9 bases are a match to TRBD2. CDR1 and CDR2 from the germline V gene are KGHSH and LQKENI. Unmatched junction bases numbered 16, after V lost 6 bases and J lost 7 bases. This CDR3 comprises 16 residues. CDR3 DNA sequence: TGTGCCAGCTCCTGGGAAATAGCGGGAGATCTTTTTGAGCAGTACTTC. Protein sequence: CASSWEIAGDLFEQYF.

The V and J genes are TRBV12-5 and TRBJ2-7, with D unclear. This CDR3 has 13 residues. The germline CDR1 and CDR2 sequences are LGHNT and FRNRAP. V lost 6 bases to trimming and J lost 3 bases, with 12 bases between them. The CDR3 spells CASGYVENYEQYF. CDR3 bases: TGTGCTAGTGGATATGTCGAGAACTACGAGCAGTACTTC.

CDR3 sequence reads: CASSLGVLYGYTF. In DNA form, the CDR3 reads TGTGCCAGCAGCTTAGGTGTCCTCTATGGCTACACCTTC. The chain uses TRBV7-7 and TRBJ1-2; D is uncertain. This CDR3 is built from 13 residues. The germline CDR1 and CDR2 sequences are SSHAT and FNYEAQ (reference sequence). V was pared by 1 base and J by 4 bases, with 7 bases between.

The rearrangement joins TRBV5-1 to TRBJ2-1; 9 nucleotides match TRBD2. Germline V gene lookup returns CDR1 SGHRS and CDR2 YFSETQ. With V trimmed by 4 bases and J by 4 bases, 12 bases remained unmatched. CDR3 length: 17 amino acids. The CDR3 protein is CASSLEVGTSFYNEQFF. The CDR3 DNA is TGCGCCAGCAGCCTAGAAGTCGGGACTAGCTTTTACAATGAGCAGTTCTTC.

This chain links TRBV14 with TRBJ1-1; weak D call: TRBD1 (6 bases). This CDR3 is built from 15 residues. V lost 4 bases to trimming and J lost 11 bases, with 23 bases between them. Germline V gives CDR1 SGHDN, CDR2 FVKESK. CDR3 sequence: CASSRRGPAGEKAFF. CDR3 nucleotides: TGTGCCAGCAGCCGTCGAGGTCCCGCAGGGGAGAAGGCTTTCTTT.